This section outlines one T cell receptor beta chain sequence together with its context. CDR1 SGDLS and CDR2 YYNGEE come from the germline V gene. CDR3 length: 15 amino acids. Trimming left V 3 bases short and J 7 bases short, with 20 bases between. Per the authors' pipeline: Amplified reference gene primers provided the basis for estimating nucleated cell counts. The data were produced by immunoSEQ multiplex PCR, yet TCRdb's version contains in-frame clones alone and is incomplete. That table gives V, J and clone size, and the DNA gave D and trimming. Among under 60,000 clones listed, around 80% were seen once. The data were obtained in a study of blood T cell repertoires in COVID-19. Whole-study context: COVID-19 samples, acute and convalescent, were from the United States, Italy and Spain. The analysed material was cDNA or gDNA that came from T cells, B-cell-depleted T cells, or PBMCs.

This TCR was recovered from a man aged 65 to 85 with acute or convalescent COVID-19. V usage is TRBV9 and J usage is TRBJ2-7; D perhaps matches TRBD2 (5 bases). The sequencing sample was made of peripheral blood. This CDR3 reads CASSALGFQREEQYF. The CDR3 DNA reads TGTGCCAGCAGCGCACTAGGGTTCCAGAGGGAGGAGCAGTACTTC.